This is a list of T cell receptor beta chains from one sample in a study of CD4 T cells in relation to SARS-CoV-2 and coronaviruses. What these receptors recognize is not known. Here immunoSEQ multiplex PCR was the method, and the copy in TCRdb shows in-frame clones only, minus some. Of approximately 25,000 clones in the sample, more than 65% were seen once. The sequenced material came from CD4+ T cells from PBMCs, cultured in vitro. Source of these receptors: a human donor in good health. Both conserved end residues are part of each CDR3. The order of the fields is V gene, CDR3 length, D gene, J gene, clone size, CDR3 protein, CDR3 DNA. The D gene is left open where the match is weak. A row's size may be missing; if present it is once, few, many or a size class.

TRBV12-3/TRBV12-4,13,-,TRBJ1-2,-,CASSFRRALGYTF,TGTGCCAGCAGTTTTCGTCGTGCGTTAGGCTACACCTTC
TRBV4-2,15,-,TRBJ1-2,-,CASSQVIGATYGYTF,TGTGCCAGCAGCCAAGTAATCGGGGCGACCTATGGCTACACCTTC
TRBV5-1,13,-,TRBJ2-1,-,CASSFGGSNEQFF,TGCGCCAGCAGCTTTGGGGGAAGTAATGAGCAGTTCTTC
TRBV7-6,16,TRBD2,TRBJ2-5,-,CASSYQTSVGGETQYF,TGTGCCAGCAGCTATCAGACTAGCGTGGGTGGGGAGACCCAGTACTTC
TRBV6-5,16,-,TRBJ1-6,-,CASSYSPGSYNSPLHF,TGTGCCAGCAGTTACTCTCCCGGCTCCTATAATTCACCCCTCCACTTT
TRBV6-1,14,TRBD1,TRBJ2-4,-,CASSETGTQNIQYF,TGTGCCAGCAGTGAGACAGGGACGCAAAACATTCAGTACTTC
TRBV12-3/TRBV12-4,13,-,TRBJ2-5,-,CASSLRTGETQYF,TGTGCCAGCAGTTTAAGGACCGGGGAGACCCAGTACTTC
TRBV3-1/TRBV3-2,14,-,TRBJ2-1,once,CASSQVSRDNEQFF,TGTGCCAGCAGCCAAGTAAGTCGGGACAATGAGCAGTTCTTC
TRBV20-1,13,-,TRBJ2-1,-,CSASSPLYNEQFF,TGCAGTGCTAGTTCGCCTCTCTACAATGAGCAGTTCTTC
TRBV9,14,-,TRBJ2-1,-,CASSVEGGHNEQFF,TGTGCCAGCAGCGTAGAGGGGGGCCACAATGAGCAGTTCTTC
TRBV5-4,14,TRBD2,TRBJ2-3,-,CASRLAGSTDTQYF,TGTGCCAGCCGACTAGCGGGGAGCACAGATACGCAGTATTTT
TRBV9,18,-,TRBJ2-7,-,CASSVAPSGGGTTYEQYF,TGTGCCAGCAGCGTAGCTCCCTCGGGGGGCGGGACTACCTACGAGCAGTACTTC
TRBV6-2/TRBV6-3,14,-,TRBJ1-2,-,CASSYLPGLYGYTF,TGTGCCAGCAGTTACCTGCCAGGGCTATATGGCTACACCTTC